The 8 T cell receptor beta chains below all came from one sample that was sequenced in a study of blood T cell repertoires in COVID-19. The method was immunoSEQ multiplex PCR; TCRdb's version includes in-frame clones alone and lacks a portion of them. This sample has over 60,000 clones, with nearly 90% found just once. The sequencing input was peripheral blood. The receptors originated from a man older than 75 with acute or convalescent COVID-19.

The V and J genes are TRBV3-1 (or the pseudogene TRBV3-2) and TRBJ1-1; D unresolved. This CDR3 spans 12 amino acids. Germline CDR1 and CDR2: LGHDT and YNNKEL (reference sequence). The ends were cut back, 6 bases at V and 1 base at J, with 6 bases in the middle. CDR3 protein: CASRGGNTEAFF. The CDR3 coding sequence is TGTGCCAGCAGGGGAGGGAACACTGAAGCTTTCTTT.

This clone was detected once. This rearrangement joins TRBV9 to TRBJ2-1, with a weak D call TRBD2 (6 bases). The CDR3 is 12 amino acids. The germline V gene encodes CDR1 SGDLS and CDR2 YYNGEE. V was trimmed by 3 bases and J by 6 bases, leaving 7 bases between them. CDR3 residues: CASSAGGNEQFF. For the CDR3, the DNA is TGTGCCAGCAGCGCCGGGGGCAATGAGCAGTTCTTC.

The chain employs TRBV7-9 and TRBJ1-1, with 10 bases aligning to TRBD1. After removal of 3 bases from V and 1 base from J, the junction contained 2 bases not matched to a gene. Germline V CDR1 and CDR2: SEHNR, FQNEAQ (reference sequence). The CDR3 is 15 residues long. CDR3 residues: CASSFGQGGNTEAFF. In nucleotides, the CDR3 is TGTGCCAGCAGCTTCGGACAGGGGGGGAACACTGAAGCTTTCTTT.

This clone has just one count. The chain joins TRBV19 to TRBJ2-2, with D possibly matching TRBD2 (6 bases). CDR1 is LNHDA and CDR2 is SQIVND in the germline V gene (reference sequence). This CDR3 has 16 amino acids. Between the trimmed V and J ends, which lost 6 bases and 0 bases, there was a span of 14 bases. The CDR3 bases are TGTGCCAGTAGCCGGAAGGGACTGGCGAACACCGGGGAGCTGTTTTTT. Amino acids: CASSRKGLANTGELFF.

The chain recombines TRBV7-9 with TRBJ1-3; D is unresolved. Germline V gene sequence: CDR1 SEHNR, CDR2 FQNEAQ (reference sequence). The CDR3 totals 12 residues. V gave up 4 bases and J gave up 3 bases, with 4 bases separating them. CDR3 DNA sequence: TGTGCCAGCAGCTCCTATGGAAACACCATATATTTT. As protein: CASSSYGNTIYF. Full variable domain (remainder filled in from reference TRBV7-9 and TRBJ1-3): DTGVSQNPRHKITKRGQNVTFRCDPISEHNRLYWYRQTLGQGPEFLTYFQNEAQLEKSRLLSDRFSAERPKGSFSTLEIQRTEQGDSAMYLCASSSYGNTIYFGEGSWLTVV.

This clone was observed a single time. The chain employs TRBV9 and TRBJ2-1; 9 bases agree with TRBD2. Losses at the gene ends were 0 bases for V and 7 bases for J; bases not matched to a gene: 2. CDR3 length: 14 amino acids. Germline V gene lookup returns CDR1 SGDLS and CDR2 YYNGEE. CDR3 residues: CASSVETSGNEQFF. CDR3 DNA: TGTGCCAGCAGCGTAGAAACTAGCGGGAATGAGCAGTTCTTC.

This rearrangement joins TRBV2 to TRBJ1-5; the D gene is possibly TRBD1 (6 bases). CDR3 length: 15 residues. Germline-derived CDR1 and CDR2 are SNHLY and FYNNEI. V was trimmed by 4 bases and J by 4 bases, leaving 14 bases between them. The CDR3: CASSGGPRLNQPQHF. In DNA, the CDR3 is TGTGCCAGCAGTGGGGGGCCCCGTCTTAATCAGCCCCAGCATTTT. The full variable domain, its missing parts supplied by reference TRBV2 and TRBJ1-5, is EPEVTQTPSHQVTQMGQEVILRCVPISNHLYFYWYRQILGQKVEFLVSFYNNEISEKSEIFDDQFSVERPDGSNFTLKIRSTKLEDSAMYFCASSGGPRLNQPQHFGDGTRLSIL.

V is TRBV7-2 and J is TRBJ2-1; TRBD1 matches at 8 bases. V was pared by 5 bases and J by 9 bases, with 9 bases of the junction left unmatched. Germline-derived CDR1 and CDR2 are SGHTA and FQGNSA. This CDR3 has 14 residues. CDR3 region: CASSPWTGYGEQFF. CDR3 DNA sequence: TGTGCCAGCAGCCCCTGGACAGGGTACGGTGAGCAGTTCTTC.